This is a list of T cell receptor beta chains from one sample in a study of cytomegalovirus exposure and HLA in healthy donors. Using immunoSEQ multiplex PCR, the repertoire was profiled, and TCRdb retains in-frame clones only, with some absent. The sample has some 200,000 clones, 80% seen once. The specimen sequenced was PBMCs. These receptors were obtained from a man aged 35-49 years in good health and CMV-seropositive. Both conserved end residues are part of each CDR3. D genes are given only for firm matches. A clone size is listed for some rows: how often the clone was seen (once, few, many), or a class if it is expanded.

V: TRBV30
length: 15
size: NA
D: NA
J: TRBJ1-6
CDR3: CAWSLRGGGNSPLHF
DNA: TGTGCCTGGAGTCTAAGGGGCGGAGGGAATTCACCCCTCCACTTT

V: TRBV4-2
length: 16
size: NA
D: TRBD2
J: TRBJ2-3
CDR3: CASSRRGGDDTDTQYF
DNA: TGTGCCAGCAGCCGACGGGGGGGCGATGATACAGATACGCAGTATTTT

V: TRBV29-1
length: 12
size: NA
D: NA
J: TRBJ1-1
CDR3: CSVLRGDSAAFF
DNA: TGCAGCGTCCTCCGGGGGGACTCCGCCGCTTTCTTT

V: TRBV9
length: 17
size: NA
D: TRBD2
J: TRBJ2-3
CDR3: CASSVRDSGANTDTQYF
DNA: TGTGCCAGCAGCGTTAGGGATAGCGGGGCCAACACAGATACGCAGTATTTT

V: TRBV19
length: 14
size: NA
D: NA
J: TRBJ1-1
CDR3: CASSIVGGNTEAFF
DNA: TGTGCCAGTAGTATCGTAGGCGGTAACACTGAAGCTTTCTTT

V: TRBV2
length: 15
size: NA
D: TRBD1
J: TRBJ1-2
CDR3: CASSEAQDRGYGYTF
DNA: TGTGCCAGCAGTGAAGCGCAGGACAGGGGGTATGGCTACACCTTC

V: TRBV9
length: 16
size: NA
D: NA
J: TRBJ2-3
CDR3: CASTQGRDRSTDTQYF
DNA: TGTGCCAGCACCCAAGGGAGGGACAGGAGCACAGATACGCAGTATTTT

V: TRBV6-6
length: 14
size: few
D: NA
J: TRBJ1-1
CDR3: CASREQRGGTEAFF
DNA: TGTGCCAGCAGGGAGCAGCGGGGGGGCACTGAAGCTTTCTTT

V: TRBV7-8
length: 15
size: NA
D: TRBD2
J: TRBJ2-3
CDR3: CASSLDGGGSDTQYF
DNA: TGTGCCAGCAGCTTAGATGGCGGGGGGTCAGATACGCAGTATTTT

V: TRBV5-1
length: 13
size: once
D: NA
J: TRBJ1-4
CDR3: CASSRDTREKLFF
DNA: TGCGCCAGCAGCCGGGACACTAGGGAAAAACTGTTTTTT

V: TRBV19
length: 14
size: NA
D: TRBD1
J: TRBJ1-5
CDR3: CASTPTGGNQPQHF
DNA: TGTGCCAGTACCCCGACAGGGGGGAATCAGCCCCAGCATTTT

V: TRBV29-1
length: 13
size: NA
D: TRBD1
J: TRBJ2-2
CDR3: CSVQGGNTGELFF
DNA: TGCAGCGTACAGGGGGGCAATACCGGGGAGCTGTTTTTT

V: TRBV4-3
length: 16
size: once
D: TRBD1
J: TRBJ1-3
CDR3: CASSGRDRHSGNTIYF
DNA: TGCGCCAGCAGCGGACGGGACAGGCACTCTGGAAACACCATATATTTT

V: TRBV14
length: 15
size: few
D: NA
J: TRBJ1-3
CDR3: CASSQQGLVGNTIYF
DNA: TGTGCCAGCAGCCAACAGGGCTTGGTTGGAAACACCATATATTTT

V: TRBV7-9
length: 15
size: once
D: NA
J: TRBJ1-2
CDR3: CASSPSARGVGGYTF
DNA: TGTGCCAGCAGCCCATCGGCCAGGGGAGTTGGTGGCTACACCTTC

V: TRBV9
length: 13
size: NA
D: NA
J: TRBJ2-3
CDR3: CASSPRQLDTQYF
DNA: TGTGCCAGCAGCCCAAGACAGCTAGATACGCAGTATTTT

V: TRBV4-2
length: 15
size: few
D: NA
J: TRBJ1-2
CDR3: CASSHDSGVSRGYTF
DNA: TGTGCCAGCAGCCATGACTCCGGCGTTTCACGAGGCTACACCTTC

V: TRBV7-9
length: 15
size: NA
D: NA
J: TRBJ2-7
CDR3: CASSSPDRGPYEQYF
DNA: TGTGCCAGCAGCTCACCGGATAGGGGCCCCTACGAGCAGTACTTC

V: TRBV6-1
length: 15
size: NA
D: TRBD1
J: TRBJ1-6
CDR3: CASNSPTGGNSPLHF
DNA: TGTGCCAGCAACTCACCGACAGGGGGGAATTCACCCCTCCACTTT

V: TRBV9
length: 13
size: NA
D: NA
J: TRBJ1-1
CDR3: CASSPGRSTEAFF
DNA: TGTGCCAGCAGCCCAGGTAGAAGCACTGAAGCTTTCTTT

V: TRBV9
length: 15
size: NA
D: TRBD2
J: TRBJ2-1
CDR3: CASSVAGGGPNEQFF
DNA: TGTGCCAGCAGCGTAGCTGGCGGGGGGCCCAATGAGCAGTTCTTC

V: TRBV30
length: 16
size: NA
D: TRBD1
J: TRBJ1-6
CDR3: CAWRGRQGSGNSPLHF
DNA: TGTGCCTGGAGGGGCAGACAGGGTTCTGGGAATTCACCCCTCCACTTT